This T cell receptor (beta chain) emerged from a study of cytomegalovirus exposure and HLA in healthy donors. Study-level results: Reports state that TCR beta sequences accurately predicted most subjects' HLA-A and HLA-B alleles. A later analysis found most CMV-associated TCR beta chains apparently HLA-restricted. Researchers reported in a later analysis that a missense DCLRE1C variant was tied to TCR beta V- and J-gene trimming.

PCR primers comprised 60 Vbeta and 13 Jbeta primers. Produced via immunoSEQ multiplex PCR; TCRdb's table is partial and in-frame only. This table holds approximately 110,000 clones, about 76% found once. This clone came up a few times. Its target is not known. Every donor was a healthy person donating bone marrow. The origin of this receptor is a woman in her sixties in good health and CMV-seropositive. The sample consisted of PBMCs.

CDR3 amino acids: CASSPFNTGGTEAFF. The CDR3, as DNA: TGTGCCAGCTCACCGTTCAACACAGGGGGCACTGAAGCTTTCTTT. This chain connects TRBV18 to TRBJ1-1, with TRBD1 matching 8 bases. The CDR3 totals 15 residues. Germline CDR1 is KGHSH and CDR2 is LQKENI. The ends lost 3 bases at V and 4 bases at J; junction bases unmatched: 7.